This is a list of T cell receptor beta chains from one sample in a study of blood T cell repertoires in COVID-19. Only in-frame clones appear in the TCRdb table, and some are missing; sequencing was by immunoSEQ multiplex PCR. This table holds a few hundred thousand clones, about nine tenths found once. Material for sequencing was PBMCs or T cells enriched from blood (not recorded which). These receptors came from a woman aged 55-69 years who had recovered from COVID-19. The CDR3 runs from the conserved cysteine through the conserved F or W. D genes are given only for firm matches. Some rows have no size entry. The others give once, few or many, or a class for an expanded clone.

CDR3 protein: CASSLSQTQYF
CDR3 DNA: TGTGCCAGCAGCCTTAGTCAAACCCAGTACTTC
clone size: few
D gene: -
V gene: TRBV12-3/TRBV12-4
J gene: TRBJ2-5

CDR3 protein: CASRKDRETNTEAFF
CDR3 DNA: TGTGCCAGCAGGAAGGACAGGGAGACGAACACTGAAGCTTTCTTT
clone size: once
D gene: TRBD1
V gene: TRBV5-6
J gene: TRBJ1-1

CDR3 protein: CASSQGRRGGLTYNEQFF
CDR3 DNA: TGTGCCAGCAGCCAAGGGCGGCGGGGGGGGTTAACCTACAATGAGCAGTTCTTC
clone size: -
D gene: TRBD2
V gene: TRBV3-1/TRBV3-2
J gene: TRBJ2-1

CDR3 protein: CASTTGRLTDTQYF
CDR3 DNA: TGTGCCAGCACCACCGGGAGGCTTACAGATACGCAGTATTTT
clone size: -
D gene: TRBD2
V gene: TRBV2
J gene: TRBJ2-3

CDR3 protein: CASSPTEVNYGYTF
CDR3 DNA: TGTGCCAGTAGTCCGACGGAGGTTAACTATGGCTACACCTTC
clone size: few
D gene: -
V gene: TRBV19
J gene: TRBJ1-2

CDR3 protein: CASSELTQNTEAFF
CDR3 DNA: TGTGCCAGCAGTGAGCTCACACAGAACACTGAAGCTTTCTTT
clone size: once
D gene: -
V gene: TRBV2
J gene: TRBJ1-1

CDR3 protein: CATRDRGGTGELFF
CDR3 DNA: TGTGCCACCCGGGACAGGGGCGGAACCGGGGAGCTGTTTTTT
clone size: -
D gene: TRBD1
V gene: TRBV24-1
J gene: TRBJ2-2

CDR3 protein: CASSLAPTGYGYTF
CDR3 DNA: TGTGCCAGCAGCTTGGCCCCAACAGGGTATGGCTACACCTTC
clone size: -
D gene: -
V gene: TRBV5-5
J gene: TRBJ1-2

CDR3 protein: CASSKTGQRTEAFF
CDR3 DNA: TGTGCCAGCAGCAAAACTGGACAGAGGACTGAAGCTTTCTTT
clone size: -
D gene: -
V gene: TRBV21-1
J gene: TRBJ1-1

CDR3 protein: CASSNVLIQTGGLTAAPYYEQYF
CDR3 DNA: TGTGCCAGCAGCAATGTGTTGATTCAGACAGGGGGCCTCACCGCGGCACCCTACTACGAGCAGTACTTC
clone size: -
D gene: -
V gene: TRBV21-1
J gene: TRBJ2-7

CDR3 protein: CAWSVQSTEAFF
CDR3 DNA: TGTGCCTGGAGTGTACAGAGCACTGAAGCTTTCTTT
clone size: -
D gene: -
V gene: TRBV30
J gene: TRBJ1-1

CDR3 protein: CASRPVSGDSPLHF
CDR3 DNA: TGTGCCAGCAGACCGGTCTCAGGGGATTCACCCCTCCACTTT
clone size: -
D gene: -
V gene: TRBV28
J gene: TRBJ1-6

CDR3 protein: CASSQDNRGPTEAFF
CDR3 DNA: TGTGCCAGCAGCCAAGATAACAGGGGACCCACTGAAGCTTTCTTT
clone size: once
D gene: TRBD1
V gene: TRBV3-1/TRBV3-2
J gene: TRBJ1-1

CDR3 protein: CATSPDFTDTQYF
CDR3 DNA: TGCGCCACCTCTCCGGACTTCACAGATACGCAGTATTTT
clone size: -
D gene: -
V gene: TRBV10-1
J gene: TRBJ2-3

CDR3 protein: CASVGGEKLFF
CDR3 DNA: TGTGCCAGCGTCGGAGGTGAAAAACTGTTTTTT
clone size: once
D gene: -
V gene: TRBV2
J gene: TRBJ1-4

CDR3 protein: CASTSSLAVNIQYF
CDR3 DNA: TGTGCCAGTACCTCTTCCCTAGCGGTAAACATTCAGTACTTC
clone size: -
D gene: TRBD2
V gene: TRBV19
J gene: TRBJ2-4

CDR3 protein: CASSLVPSGGALGNEQFF
CDR3 DNA: TGCGCCAGCAGCTTGGTCCCTAGCGGGGGGGCCCTGGGCAATGAGCAGTTCTTC
clone size: -
D gene: TRBD2
V gene: TRBV5-1
J gene: TRBJ2-1

CDR3 protein: CASSYGGVPEAFF
CDR3 DNA: TGTGCCAGCAGCTATGGAGGGGTACCTGAAGCTTTCTTT
clone size: -
D gene: -
V gene: TRBV7-9
J gene: TRBJ1-1

CDR3 protein: CASSLVTGIETQYF
CDR3 DNA: TGTGCCAGCAGCCTAGTAACAGGGATTGAGACCCAGTACTTC
clone size: -
D gene: -
V gene: TRBV7-9
J gene: TRBJ2-5

CDR3 protein: CASSLDRRIGQYF
CDR3 DNA: TGTGCCAGCAGCTTAGACCGGCGGATCGGGCAGTACTTC
clone size: -
D gene: -
V gene: TRBV7-9
J gene: TRBJ2-7

CDR3 protein: CATSSTVGIQETQYF
CDR3 DNA: TGTGCCACCAGTAGTACTGTCGGGATCCAAGAGACCCAGTACTTC
clone size: -
D gene: -
V gene: TRBV24-1
J gene: TRBJ2-5

CDR3 protein: CASSLRGPNTGELFF
CDR3 DNA: TGTGCCAGCTCTCTACGGGGTCCTAACACCGGGGAGCTGTTTTTT
clone size: -
D gene: -
V gene: TRBV18
J gene: TRBJ2-2

CDR3 protein: CASSLSLAGTDTQYF
CDR3 DNA: TGCGCCAGCAGCCTCAGTCTAGCTGGAACAGATACGCAGTATTTT
clone size: once
D gene: -
V gene: TRBV5-1
J gene: TRBJ2-3

CDR3 protein: CASGKTANSGNTIYF
CDR3 DNA: TGTGCCAGCGGCAAGACAGCAAACTCTGGAAACACCATATATTTT
clone size: -
D gene: -
V gene: TRBV9
J gene: TRBJ1-3

CDR3 protein: CASSYRETDTQYF
CDR3 DNA: TGTGCCAGCAGCTACAGGGAAACAGATACGCAGTATTTT
clone size: -
D gene: -
V gene: TRBV2
J gene: TRBJ2-3

CDR3 protein: CATSDLQGNGADTQYF
CDR3 DNA: TGTGCCACCAGTGATCTGCAGGGGAACGGTGCAGATACGCAGTATTTT
clone size: -
D gene: -
V gene: TRBV24-1
J gene: TRBJ2-3

CDR3 protein: CASSVAGSPGRETQYF
CDR3 DNA: TGTGCCAGCAGCGTGGCGGGGTCCCCCGGGCGAGAGACCCAGTACTTC
clone size: -
D gene: -
V gene: TRBV9
J gene: TRBJ2-5